One sample yielded the 17 T cell receptor beta chains listed below, sequenced in a study of PD-1 and CTLA-4 blockade in melanoma (dated by TCRdb to the early 2020s). Libraries were constructed by the immunoSEQ multiplex PCR assay. The table comes from immuneACCESS by way of TCRdb, which keeps in-frame sequences with V and J called. Part of the clones is missing from these tables; in studies checked, under half for an unresolved V gene and the rest for unknown reasons. Here the sample has 25,000 to 40,000 clones; around 90% occur a single time. Of the sample, 6% to 7% falls within the top ten clones. Sample: CD8+ T cells from peripheral blood, taken from a patient given anti-PD-1 treatment. The receptors originated from a human donor with melanoma.

The chain links TRBV6-1 to TRBJ1-4; the D gene is possibly TRBD1 (5 bases). CDR3 size: 15 residues. Germline lookup yields CDR1 MNHNS and CDR2 SASEGT. The V end lost 1 base, the J end lost 3 bases, and 9 bases lay between the germline ends. CDR3 nucleotide sequence: TGTGCCAGCAGTGAAGAGACAGCTCCTAATGAAAAACTGTTTTTT. This gives the protein CASSEETAPNEKLFF.

This clone was seen just once. The V gene is TRBV28, the J gene TRBJ1-2, with D possibly matching TRBD1 (5 bases). Trimming pared 6 bases from V and 7 bases from J, leaving 18 bases between. There are 14 residues in the CDR3. CDR1 is MDHEN and CDR2 is SYDVKM in the germline V gene. This CDR3 reads CASSPREGISGYTF. The CDR3 DNA follows: TGTGCCAGCAGCCCCCGGGAGGGGATCTCTGGCTACACCTTC.

V and J are TRBV10-3 and TRBJ1-2, with 8 bases that match TRBD1. CDR1 and CDR2 from the germline V gene are ENHRY and SYGVKD. This CDR3 spans 14 amino acids. V shed 3 bases and J 6 bases; nucleotides not matched to a gene: 6. The DNA of the CDR3 is TGTGCCATCAGTGACGCAGGGGGCGAGGATGGCTACACCTTC. This codes for CAISDAGGEDGYTF.

The V call is TRBV4-3, the J call TRBJ1-1; D ambiguous. Looked up from germline, CDR1 is LGHNA and CDR2 is YSLEER. This CDR3 comprises 15 residues. V lost 3 bases and J 0 bases, leaving 11 bases between the germline ends. The CDR3 region is CASSQGRTVNTEAFF. The CDR3 bases are TGCGCCAGCAGCCAGGGAAGGACGGTGAACACTGAAGCTTTCTTT.

The CDR3 DNA reads as TGTGCCAGCAGTTTACTGACGGCCACCGGGGAGCTGTTTTTT. This gives the protein CASSLLTATGELFF. The chain is built from TRBV27 and TRBJ2-2; no clear D. This CDR3 has 14 residues. Germline CDR1 reads MNHEY; CDR2 reads SMNVEV (reference sequence). V lost 2 bases and J 4 bases, leaving 8 bases between the germline ends.

The CDR3 reads CASSFGQGGETQYF. In DNA, the CDR3 is TGTGCCAGCAGCTTTGGGCAGGGCGGGGAGACCCAGTACTTC. The rearrangement joins TRBV13 to TRBJ2-5, with D perhaps assigned TRBD1 or TRBD2 (5 bases each). CDR1 is PRHDT, CDR2 FYEKMQ, per germline (reference sequence). The V gene lost 3 bases and the J gene lost 5 bases, with 13 bases spanning the gap. CDR3 length: 14 residues.

CDR3 amino acids: CATSEGQGQTYEQYF. The CDR3 bases are TGTGCCACCAGTGAAGGACAGGGGCAAACCTACGAGCAGTACTTC. The chain has TRBV24-1 and TRBJ2-7; 9 nucleotides align to TRBD1. CDR3 length equals 15 residues. Unmatched junction bases numbered 5, after V lost 4 bases and J lost 2 bases. Germline assignment: CDR1 KGHDR and CDR2 SFDVKD.

A note on this clone: The germline gene is not matched at one end of the junction; a read error may be the cause. The rearrangement uses TRBV11-2 and TRBJ1-1; D might be TRBD1 (6 bases). CDR3 length: 12 amino acids. Germline V gene lookup returns CDR1 SGHAT and CDR2 FQNNGV. The CDR3, as DNA: TGTGCCAGCAACTTAGGGGGCACTGAAGCTTTCTTT. It specifies CASNLGGTEAFF.

The chain combines TRBV24-1 with TRBJ2-3; a possible D gene is TRBD2 (5 bases). Germline V CDR1 and CDR2: KGHDR, SFDVKD. CDR3 length equals 14 residues. V dropped 1 base and J dropped 4 bases, with 8 bases sitting between them. The CDR3 DNA reads TGTGCCACCAGTGATTTAGCGGATGCAGATACGCAGTATTTT. Its protein product is CATSDLADADTQYF.

The rearrangement joins TRBV28 to TRBJ1-5, with D tentatively TRBD1 (5 bases). CDR1 and CDR2 from the germline V gene are MDHEN and SYDVKM. The V gene lost 6 bases and the J gene lost 4 bases, with 19 bases spanning the gap. The CDR3 totals 16 residues. CDR3: CASRLPRSGLNQPQHF. The CDR3 DNA reads TGTGCCAGCAGACTCCCTCGATCAGGGCTAAATCAGCCCCAGCATTTT.

This chain links TRBV5-3 with TRBJ1-4; D is ambiguous. TRBV5-3 is placed among ORFs of uncertain function. The CDR3 spans 14 residues. V was shortened by 0 bases and J by 3 bases, with 6 bases between the two germline ends. As DNA, the CDR3 is TGTGCCAGAAGCTTGGGGCAGCCTAATGAAAAACTGTTTTTT. It specifies CARSLGQPNEKLFF.

The chain uses TRBV27 and TRBJ2-1, with 9 bases fitting TRBD2. Trimming at V came to 6 bases and at J to 4 bases, leaving 4 bases not matched to a gene. This CDR3 contains 14 residues. The germline V gene has CDR1 MNHEY and CDR2 SMNVEV (reference sequence). The CDR3 bases are TGTGCCAGCAGCATTAGCGGGGGATACAATGAGCAGTTCTTC. Translation: CASSISGGYNEQFF.

V is TRBV5-6 and J is TRBJ2-7, with D tentatively TRBD2 (6 bases). The V and J ends lost 3 bases and 3 bases respectively, with 13 bases between them. The CDR3 extends over 14 amino acids. From germline, CDR1 is SGHDT and CDR2 YYEEEE. The CDR3 loop is CASSSGPGGYEQYF. CDR3 nucleotide sequence: TGTGCCAGCAGCTCGGGCCCCGGGGGCTACGAGCAGTACTTC.

J is TRBJ1-2 and V is TRBV27; no definite D call. V was shortened by 4 bases and J by 6 bases, with 9 bases between the two germline ends. This CDR3 contains 12 residues. The germline V gene has CDR1 MNHEY and CDR2 SMNVEV (reference sequence). CDR3 sequence: CASSSPWDGYTF. CDR3 DNA: TGTGCCAGCAGTTCCCCATGGGATGGCTACACCTTC.

The chain carries TRBV28 and TRBJ2-7; 9 bases agree with TRBD1. The length of the CDR3 is 13 residues. CDR1 and CDR2 (germline): MDHEN, SYDVKM. The J segment lost 3 bases and the V segment lost 5 bases, leaving 2 bases of the junction unmatched. CDR3 region: CASSPGQGYEQYF. CDR3 in DNA: TGTGCCAGCAGTCCGGGACAGGGCTACGAGCAGTACTTC.

In DNA, the CDR3 is TGTGCCAGTAGCCCAACAGGGGGCGTAGGTACCGCGGATGAAAAACTGTTTTTT. Its translation is CASSPTGGVGTADEKLFF. This sequence joins TRBV19 and TRBJ1-4; 9 bases agree with TRBD1. Germline values: CDR1 LNHDA, CDR2 SQIVND (reference sequence). The J segment lost 6 bases and the V segment lost 6 bases, leaving 17 bases of the junction unmatched. The CDR3 consists of 18 residues. Full variable domain (remainder filled in from reference TRBV19 and TRBJ1-4): DGGITQSPKYLFRKEGQNVTLSCEQNLNHDAMYWYRQDPGQGLRLIYYSQIVNDFQKGDIAEGYSVSREKKESFPLTVTSAQKNPTAFYLCASSPTGGVGTADEKLFFGSGTQLSVL.

This chain uses TRBV4-2 with TRBJ1-6; possible D gene TRBD1, 5 bases. The CDR3 sequence is 14 residues long. CDR1 and CDR2 from the germline V gene are LGHNA and YNFKEQ. Trimming took off 0 bases at V and 8 bases at J, with 8 bases between the two ends. The chain's CDR3 is CASSQDRVDSPLHF. The CDR3 DNA sequence: TGTGCCAGCAGCCAAGACAGGGTGGATTCACCCCTCCACTTT.